These 17 T cell receptor beta chains came from one sample sequenced in a study of T-cell reconstitution after alpha-beta-depleted transplantation in children. For TCRbeta, the library was prepared with unique molecular identifiers. Each CDR3 protein is one row after TCRdb ran MiXCR on the PCR reads. The sample has hundreds of thousands of distinct CDR3 sequences; roughly a tenth are singletons. Sequenced material: PBMCs, taken before TCRalphabeta/CD19-depleted stem cell transplant. The receptor set was obtained from a boy in the first two years of life with acute myeloid leukemia, due to receive a stem cell transplant.

This clonotype was detected ten times or more. V is TRBV20-1 and J is TRBJ1-1, with D possibly matching TRBD1 (5 bases). The CDR3 sequence is 12 residues long. The ends were cut back, 6 bases at V and 0 bases at J, with 8 bases in the middle. CDR1 and CDR2 (germline): DFQATT, SNEGSKA (reference sequence). DNA for the CDR3: TGCAGTGCCAGCAGGGTGAACACTGAAGCTTTCTTT. Its protein product is CSASRVNTEAFF.

There are a few counts of this clonotype. The chain couples TRBV9 to TRBJ2-3, with D maybe TRBD2 (7 bases). The germline CDR1 and CDR2 sequences are SGDLS and YYNGEE. V lost 0 bases and J lost 4, with 12 bases in between. The CDR3 totals 15 residues. The chain's CDR3 is CASSVEGGGADTQYF. Written as DNA, the CDR3 is TGTGCCAGCAGCGTAGAGGGGGGGGGGGCAGATACGCAGTATTTT.

This clonotype has only a few counts. The chain has TRBV7-3 and TRBJ2-1; the D gene is possibly TRBD1 (5 bases). The CDR3 spans 16 residues. Germline V gene lookup returns CDR1 SGHTA and CDR2 FQGTGA. Trimming stripped 1 base from V and 4 bases from J, with 14 bases between. Written as DNA, the CDR3 is TGTGCCAGCAGCTTAAGGCACAGGACGGGTTACAATGAGCAGTTCTTC. Translation gives CASSLRHRTGYNEQFF.

The rearrangement links TRBV28 to TRBJ1-3; TRBD1 might be the D (5 bases). Between the trimmed V and J ends, which lost 5 bases and 4 bases, there was a span of 15 bases. Germline CDR1 and CDR2: MDHEN and SYDVKM. The CDR3 extends over 15 amino acids. CDR3 amino acids: CASSLGRGRGNTIYF. The CDR3 DNA sequence: TGTGCCAGCAGTCTGGGCCGGGGGAGGGGAAACACCATATATTTT. Full variable domain (missing parts from reference TRBV28 and TRBJ1-3): DVKVTQSSRYLVKRTGEKVFLECVQDMDHENMFWYRQDPGLGLRLIYFSYDVKMKEKGDIPEGYSVSREKKERFSLILESASTNQTSMYLCASSLGRGRGNTIYFGEGSWLTVV.

This clonotype was counted at least ten times. CDR3 DNA: TGTGCCAGCAGCTTAGATCCGTCTATGGGTGGCTACACCTTC. Its translation: CASSLDPSMGGYTF. V usage is TRBV7-9 and J usage is TRBJ1-2; no firm D call. The CDR3 covers 14 residues. Germline V gives CDR1 SEHNR, CDR2 FQNEAQ (reference sequence). V was trimmed by 1 base and J by 7 bases, leaving 13 bases between them. Variable domain in full (rest from reference TRBV7-9 and TRBJ1-2): DTGVSQNPRHKITKRGQNVTFRCDPISEHNRLYWYRQTLGQGPEFLTYFQNEAQLEKSRLLSDRFSAERPKGSFSTLEIQRTEQGDSAMYLCASSLDPSMGGYTFGSGTRLTVV.

This clonotype has ten or more counts. A junction end diverges from the germline sequence, so it may reflect a read error. The chain has TRBV28 and TRBJ2-1, with D possibly being TRBD2 (6 bases). The CDR3 is 14 amino acids. Germline loops: CDR1 MDHEN, CDR2 SYDVKM. The CDR3 DNA is TGTGCCAGCAGTTTCACTAGCTCCAACAATGAGCAGTTCTTC. Amino acid sequence: CASSFTSSNNEQFF. The variable domain in full, completed from reference TRBV28 and TRBJ2-1, reads DVKVTQSSRYLVKRTGEKVFLECVQDMDHENMFWYRQDPGLGLRLIYFSYDVKMKEKGDIPEGYSVSREKKERFSLILESASTNQTSMYLCASSFTSSNNEQFFGPGTRLTVL.

This clonotype occurred many times. This chain uses TRBV4-2 with TRBJ2-1; 9 nucleotides align to TRBD2. This CDR3 comprises 18 residues. The J segment lost 9 bases and the V segment lost 0 bases, leaving 15 bases of the junction unmatched. In germline, CDR1 is LGHNA, CDR2 YNFKEQ. The DNA of the CDR3 is TGTGCCAGCAGCCAAGATCTCCCGCGGGAGGGCCCTAGGGGTGAGCAGTTCTTC. Its protein product is CASSQDLPREGPRGEQFF.

This clonotype was counted at least ten times. The chain joins TRBV5-1 to TRBJ2-7; TRBD1 matches 8 bases. The length of the CDR3 is 14 residues. V lost 2 bases to trimming and J lost 3 bases; unmatched junction nucleotides: 4. The germline gives CDR1 SGHRS, CDR2 YFSETQ. CDR3 nucleotide sequence: TGCGCCAGCAGCTTCGTAGACAGGGGCTACGAGCAGTACTTC. Encoded protein: CASSFVDRGYEQYF.

This clonotype was counted a few times. The chain joins TRBV18 to TRBJ1-2; no reliable D call. Germline V gene data show CDR1 as KGHSH and CDR2 as LQKENI. With 3 bases removed from V and 4 bases from J, the gap between germline ends came to 18 bases. This CDR3 has 16 amino acids. The CDR3, as DNA: TGTGCCAGCTCACCGGAAAGGCACAGCTTCTTCTATGGCTACACCTTC. Protein product: CASSPERHSFFYGYTF. Full variable domain (outside the CDR3, taken from reference TRBV18 and TRBJ1-2): NAGVMQNPRHLVRRRGQEARLRCSPMKGHSHVYWYRQLPEEGLKFMVYLQKENIIDESGMPKERFSAEFPKEGPSILRIQQVVRGDSAAYFCASSPERHSFFYGYTFGSGTRLTVV.

This clonotype was seen a handful of times. The chain is built from TRBV7-6 and TRBJ2-1, with D possibly called TRBD1 or TRBD2 (5 bases each). Trimming took 6 bases from V and 7 from J, leaving 19 bases between them. The CDR3 length is 15 residues. Germline CDR1 is SGHVS and CDR2 is FNYEAQ. Here the CDR3 reads CASRPGTLTGNEQFF. The DNA of the CDR3 is TGTGCCAGCAGACCCGGGACCCTGACTGGGAATGAGCAGTTCTTC.

This clonotype was found a few times. Here the CDR3 reads CASSLGPGRTDEKLFF. As DNA, the CDR3 is TGTGCCAGCAGCTTGGGACCCGGACGGACGGATGAAAAACTGTTTTTT. This sequence joins TRBV5-5 and TRBJ1-4; no clear D. Trimming removed 0 bases from V and 6 bases from J, with 15 bases in between. Germline V gene sequence: CDR1 SGHKS, CDR2 YYEKEE (reference sequence). The CDR3 has 16 amino acids.

This clonotype was seen many times. The chain employs TRBV12-3 or TRBV12-4 and TRBJ1-2; the match to TRBD1 covers 10 bases. The CDR3 has 14 amino acids. V shed 6 bases, J shed 4 bases, and the junction held 5 bases outside the gene matches. CDR3: CASRAGTGVYGYTF. The CDR3 bases are TGTGCCAGCAGGGCCGGGACAGGGGTCTATGGCTACACCTTC.

This clonotype was seen many times. The chain has TRBV29-1 and TRBJ2-7; TRBD1 might be the D (6 bases). The CDR3 consists of 13 residues. V was pared by 2 bases and J by 3 bases, with 11 bases between. Germline CDR1 and CDR2: SQVTM and ANQGSEA. The CDR3 nucleotides read TGCAGCGTTGAAATAAGGGGGAACTACGAGCAGTACTTC. Translation: CSVEIRGNYEQYF.

In its sample, this clonotype was seen many times. The rearrangement joins TRBV6-5 to TRBJ1-2; maybe TRBD1 (5 bases). The germline CDR1 and CDR2 sequences are MNHEY and SVGAGI. Trimming took 0 bases from V and 8 from J, leaving 7 bases between them. CDR3 length: 12 residues. The CDR3, as DNA: TGTGCCAGCAGTTACTCAGGGGAAGGCTACACCTTC. Its protein is CASSYSGEGYTF.

This clonotype has a count of ten or more. J is TRBJ2-7 and V is TRBV29-1; TRBD2 is a possible D gene (5 bases). Germline CDR1 SQVTM, CDR2 ANQGSEA. The CDR3 is made up of 13 amino acids. Trimming removed 0 bases at V and 4 bases at J, with 10 bases between. In DNA form, the CDR3 reads TGCAGCGTTGAAGACCATAGCGATTACGAGCAGTACTTC. It specifies CSVEDHSDYEQYF.

Regarding this clonotype: This sequence may be a read error, since a much larger clone differs from it by one base. The chain combines TRBV12-3 or TRBV12-4 with TRBJ2-2; D is tentatively TRBD1 or TRBD2 (5 bases each). The CDR3 runs 13 residues. The CDR3 DNA follows: TGTGCCACCTTGCAGTTGTACACCGGGGACCTGTTTTTT. Protein product: CATLQLYTGDLFF.

The table lists this clonotype with a few counts. The chain joins TRBV18 to TRBJ1-1, with 11 positions matching TRBD1. The CDR3 sequence is 14 residues long. V dropped 5 bases and J dropped 4; count of bases not matched to a gene: 3. CDR1 is KGHSH and CDR2 is LQKENI in the germline V gene. CDR3 nucleotide sequence: TGTGCCAGCTCAACGGACAGGGGGCTCACTGAAGCTTTCTTT. This sequence encodes CASSTDRGLTEAFF.